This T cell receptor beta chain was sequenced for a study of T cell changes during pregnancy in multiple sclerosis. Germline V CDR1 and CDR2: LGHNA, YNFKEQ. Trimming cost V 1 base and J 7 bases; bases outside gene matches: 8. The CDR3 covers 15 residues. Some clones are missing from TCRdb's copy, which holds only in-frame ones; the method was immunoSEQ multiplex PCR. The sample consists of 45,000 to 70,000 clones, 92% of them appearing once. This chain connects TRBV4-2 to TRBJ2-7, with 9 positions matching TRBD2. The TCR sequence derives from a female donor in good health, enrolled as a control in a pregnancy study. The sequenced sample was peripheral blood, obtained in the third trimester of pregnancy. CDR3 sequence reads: CASSQGQAGGSEQYF. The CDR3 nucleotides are TGTGCCAGCAGCCAAGGTCAAGCGGGGGGTAGTGAGCAGTACTTC.